A single sample gave rise to the 18 T cell receptor beta chains below, sequenced in a study of neurological immune-mediated disorders. From the 5' RACE reads, TCRdb called clonotypes with MiXCR, one entry per CDR3 protein. The repertoire holds about 76,000 distinct CDR3 sequences, with approximately 17% as singletons. Sequencing input: PBMCs. The receptor set was obtained from a middle-aged woman in good health.

This clonotype was counted at least ten times. This chain's CDR3 is CASSLGRNNEKLFF. CDR3 DNA: TGTGCCAGCAGCTTAGGGCGGAATAATGAAAAACTGTTTTTT. The chain joins TRBV7-2 to TRBJ1-4; D unresolved. CDR1 is SGHTA, CDR2 FQGNSA, per germline. This CDR3 comprises 14 residues. V lost 1 base to trimming and J lost 4 bases, with 7 bases between them.

In this sample, this clonotype turned up many times. The rearrangement uses TRBV6-2 or TRBV6-3 and TRBJ1-5; 8 nucleotides agree with TRBD1. In germline, CDR1 is MNHEY, CDR2 SVGEGT. The CDR3 has 15 amino acids. J gave up 7 bases and V 4 bases, and 9 bases lay outside the gene matches. CDR3 residues: CASSSWTGPRQPQHF. DNA for the CDR3: TGTGCCAGCAGTTCGTGGACAGGGCCAAGACAGCCCCAGCATTTT.

As for this clonotype: A much larger clone lies one base from this, so it may be a read error. V and J are TRBV6-6 and TRBJ1-4; 8 bases map to TRBD1. The CDR3 covers 15 residues. Germline V gene sequence: CDR1 MNHNY, CDR2 SVGAGI (reference sequence). The V gene end was trimmed by 5 bases and the J gene end by 6 bases; junction bases not matched to a gene: 8. In DNA, the CDR3 is TGTGCCAGCAGTCTCCCAGGGACAGGTGATGAAAAACTGTTTTTT. It specifies CASSLPGTGDEKLFF.

This clonotype was seen ten or more times. The genes are TRBV2 and TRBJ2-1, with 7 bases matching TRBD1. Germline lookup yields CDR1 SNHLY and CDR2 FYNNEI. The CDR3 has 19 residues. The V gene end was trimmed by 6 bases and the J gene end by 0 bases; junction bases not matched to a gene: 17. CDR3 coding DNA: TGTGCCAGCAGCGGGACAGTCCCATTGGGCTCGCGCTCCTACAATGAGCAGTTCTTC. This translates into CASSGTVPLGSRSYNEQFF.

This clonotype was recorded at least ten times. The chain combines TRBV28 with TRBJ2-5; no definite D call. Germline loops: CDR1 MDHEN, CDR2 SYDVKM. This CDR3 comprises 14 residues. The V gene lost 3 bases and the J gene lost 2 bases, with 10 bases spanning the gap. CDR3 loop: CASSLERTQETQYF. CDR3 sequence (DNA): TGTGCCAGCAGTTTGGAAAGAACTCAAGAGACCCAGTACTTC.

In the case of this clonotype: Given a much more abundant clone one base away, this may be a read error. This rearrangement joins TRBV7-2 to TRBJ1-4, with D possibly matching TRBD1 (5 bases). The V gene's germline CDR1 is SGHTA and CDR2 FQGNSA. V was trimmed by 5 bases and J by 10 bases, leaving 11 bases between them. This CDR3 comprises 12 residues. The CDR3 protein is CASSGDWLKLFF. CDR3 nucleotides: TGTGCCAGCAGCGGGGACTGGTTAAAACTGTTTTTT.

This clonotype showed up many times. The V and J genes are TRBV5-1 and TRBJ1-2; no reliable D call. The CDR3 is made up of 15 amino acids. CDR1 and CDR2 from the germline V gene are SGHRS and YFSETQ. V was pared by 0 bases and J by 2 bases, with 11 bases between. CDR3 nucleotides: TGCGCCAGCAGCTTGGCTTTGGAGAGGAACTATGGCTACACCTTC. As protein: CASSLALERNYGYTF. Supplemented by reference TRBV5-1 and TRBJ1-2, the full variable domain reads KAGVTQTPRYLIKTRGQQVTLSCSPISGHRSVSWYQQTPGQGLQFLFEYFSETQRNKGNFPGRFSGRQFSNSRSEMNVSTLELGDSALYLCASSLALERNYGYTFGSGTRLTVV.

This clonotype was observed at least ten times. The chain carries TRBV7-9 and TRBJ1-2, with 7 bases fitting TRBD1. Germline CDR1 is SEHNR and CDR2 is FQNEAQ (reference sequence). The J segment lost 4 bases and the V segment lost 5 bases, leaving 13 bases of the junction unmatched. The CDR3 spans 16 residues. In nucleotides, the CDR3 is TGTGCCAGCAGCCTACCCACAGACAGGGCGACCTATGGCTACACCTTC. This codes for CASSLPTDRATYGYTF.

This clonotype was counted at least ten times. This chain links TRBV5-5 with TRBJ2-5; D gene ambiguous. In germline, CDR1 is SGHKS, CDR2 YYEKEE (reference sequence). The germline V and J ends were trimmed by 4 bases and 5 bases, with 12 bases remaining between them. The CDR3 is 13 amino acids. CDR3 nucleotide sequence: TGTGCCAGCAGCCATGAACCGTTTGAGACCCAGTACTTC. Translating gives CASSHEPFETQYF.

Ten or more counts support this clonotype. The chain is built from TRBV10-3 and TRBJ2-5; D not resolved. Trimming left V 0 bases short and J 5 bases short, with 4 bases between. Germline values: CDR1 ENHRY, CDR2 SYGVKD. The CDR3 is made up of 12 amino acids. The CDR3 DNA is TGTGCCATCAGTGAGTCCCCGGAGACCCAGTACTTC. Translating it yields CAISESPETQYF.

This clonotype was picked up a small number of times. The chain links TRBV12-3 or TRBV12-4 to TRBJ2-5, with TRBD2 matching over 8 bases. The CDR3 runs to 15 residues. J was trimmed by 5 bases and V by 7 bases; bases with no gene match: 12. The CDR3 protein is CASTLRGGLGETQYF. CDR3 nucleotides: TGTGCCAGCACCCTACGGGGGGGATTGGGGGAGACCCAGTACTTC.

This clonotype came up many times. The chain links TRBV27 to TRBJ2-7, with D hard to call. Trimming shortened V by 5 bases and J by 6 bases, and 11 bases separated the two germline ends. The CDR3 contains 12 residues. CDR1 is MNHEY, CDR2 SMNVEV, per germline (reference sequence). The CDR3 nucleotides are TGTGCCAGCAGTGTTTCAAGGGTCGAGCAGTACTTC. Translated, it gives CASSVSRVEQYF.

At least ten counts were recorded for this clonotype. V gene TRBV20-1 combines with J gene TRBJ2-7, with TRBD2 matching 11 bases. The CDR3 consists of 13 residues. Per the germline V gene, CDR1 is DFQATT and CDR2 is SNEGSKA (reference sequence). Trimming cost V 6 bases and J 8 bases; bases outside gene matches: 9. CDR3 sequence reads: CSAKTSGVFQQYF. As DNA, the CDR3 is TGCAGTGCCAAGACTAGCGGGGTTTTCCAGCAGTACTTC.

V usage is TRBV20-1 and J usage is TRBJ1-1; a weak D match, TRBD1 (5 bases). Trimming cost V 0 bases and J 0 bases, with 8 bases left between them. From germline, CDR1 is DFQATT and CDR2 SNEGSKA (reference sequence). This CDR3 region has 14 residues. Written as DNA, the CDR3 is TGCAGTGCTAGAGATCAAGGGGTGAACACTGAAGCTTTCTTT. Its protein is CSARDQGVNTEAFF.

This clonotype was found many times. This CDR3 is CASSPGTETITDTQYF. DNA of the CDR3: TGTGCCAGCAGCCCCGGGACAGAAACTATCACAGATACGCAGTATTTT. The gene calls are TRBV7-9 and TRBJ2-3; 7 positions agree with TRBD1. The V segment lost 5 bases and the J segment 2 bases; nucleotides outside the gene matches: 10. CDR1 and CDR2 (germline): SEHNR, FQNEAQ (reference sequence). This CDR3 spans 16 amino acids.

This clonotype appeared many times. The DNA of the CDR3 is TGCAGTGCTAGGATGGGGATGAACACTGAAGCTTTCTTT. It yields the protein CSARMGMNTEAFF. The chain recombines TRBV20-1 with TRBJ1-1; D is ambiguous. V lost 3 bases and J 0 bases, leaving 8 bases between the germline ends. The CDR3 loop spans 13 amino acids. The germline V gene encodes CDR1 DFQATT and CDR2 SNEGSKA (reference sequence).

This clonotype was counted many times. The rearrangement uses TRBV20-1 and TRBJ1-2; 7 positions match TRBD1. The CDR3 extends over 13 amino acids. The V and J ends lost 5 bases and 0 bases, in that order; junction bases with no gene match: 3. The V gene's germline CDR1 is DFQATT and CDR2 SNEGSKA (reference sequence). The CDR3 region is CSAVDRTNYGYTF. In DNA, the CDR3 is TGCAGTGCTGTGGACAGGACTAACTATGGCTACACCTTC.

In its sample, this clonotype was seen many times. The chain couples TRBV10-2 to TRBJ2-7; either TRBD1 or TRBD2 may fit D (5 bases each). Germline V gene data show CDR1 as WSHSY and CDR2 as SAAADI. This CDR3 region has 12 residues. V lost 7 bases and J 6 bases, leaving 13 bases between the germline ends. In nucleotides, the CDR3 is TGCGCCAGCACGGGACGAACATCCGAGCAGTACTTC. This gives the protein CASTGRTSEQYF.